What follows are 24 T cell receptor beta chains derived from one specimen sequenced in a study of post-analysis software for immune sequencing data (dated by TCRdb to 2015 to 2017). Paper-wide results and their limitations: A handful of TRBV segments, including TRBV5-6, TRBV5-1 and TRBV20-1, were significantly more frequent in patients than controls.

Library preparation used PCR. Sequencing took place on an Illumina HiSeq 2500. To reduce PCR and sequencing biases, unique molecular identifiers were built into the TCR beta cDNA libraries. TCRdb's own reprocessing of the public reads used fastp at Q25 and MiXCR and kept productive beta chains. Each CDR3 protein gets just one entry, which takes the most common genes and DNA from the rows behind it. The sample table holds hundreds of thousands of distinct CDR3 sequences, of which around 40% were seen once. The ten largest clonotypes hold 1.5% to 2% of the sample. These receptors' antigens are unknown. The specimen sequenced was blood. The receptors were sampled from a girl under 18 with multiple sclerosis.

V and J are TRBV5-5 and TRBJ2-7, with D perhaps matching TRBD1 or TRBD2 (5 bases each). V was shortened by 3 bases and J by 2 bases, with 15 bases between the two germline ends. This CDR3 comprises 15 residues. Germline CDR1 and CDR2: SGHKS and YYEKEE (reference sequence). In nucleotides, the CDR3 is TGTGCCAGCAGCTCGGGACCTGTTGCGGCCTACGAGCAGTACTTC. The encoded protein is CASSSGPVAAYEQYF.

This clonotype was detected only a few times. CDR3 protein: CASSFWGTSSYEQYF. The CDR3 coding sequence is TGTGCCAGCAGCTTCTGGGGGACCAGCTCCTACGAGCAGTACTTC. The chain uses TRBV7-2 and TRBJ2-7; D may correspond to TRBD1 or TRBD2 (5 bases each). The V gene lost 3 bases and the J gene lost 0 bases, with 12 bases spanning the gap. Germline assignment: CDR1 SGHTA and CDR2 FQGNSA. The CDR3 has 15 residues.

The J gene is TRBJ2-7, the V gene TRBV5-1, with D possibly being TRBD2 (6 bases). The CDR3 length is 14 residues. Germline CDR1 and CDR2: SGHRS and YFSETQ. The V gene lost 0 bases and the J gene lost 5 bases, with 12 bases spanning the gap. The CDR3 protein is CASSLGRDWDEQYF. The CDR3 DNA follows: TGCGCCAGCAGCTTGGGGAGGGACTGGGACGAGCAGTACTTC.

The rearrangement uses TRBV6-4 and TRBJ2-1, with D perhaps assigned TRBD1 or TRBD2 (7 bases each). The CDR3 runs to 16 residues. Germline CDR1 reads MRHNA; CDR2 reads SNTAGT. V was shortened by 2 bases and J by 4 bases, with 15 bases between the two germline ends. CDR3 sequence: CASSDLSGGVYNEQFF. Written as DNA, the CDR3 is TGTGCCAGCAGTGACCTTTCAGGGGGGGTATACAATGAGCAGTTCTTC.

The chain couples TRBV10-3 to TRBJ2-3; 11 nucleotides agree with TRBD2. Germline V gives CDR1 ENHRY, CDR2 SYGVKD. The CDR3 extends over 16 amino acids. Trimming at V came to 3 bases and at J to 2 bases, leaving 4 bases not matched to a gene. CDR3 loop: CAISDLAGGLTDTQYF. The CDR3 coding sequence is TGTGCCATCAGTGACCTAGCGGGGGGACTCACAGATACGCAGTATTTT.

V usage is TRBV5-1 and J usage is TRBJ1-4; a weak D match, TRBD1 (5 bases). This CDR3 has 14 amino acids. The ends were cut back, 2 bases at V and 3 bases at J, with 8 bases in the middle. Per germline, CDR1 SGHRS and CDR2 YFSETQ. The CDR3 region has the DNA TGCGCCAGCAGCTTACAGGCGCCTAATGAAAAACTGTTTTTT. Its protein product is CASSLQAPNEKLFF.

This sequence joins TRBV12-3 or TRBV12-4 and TRBJ2-1; 7 bases match TRBD1. V gave up 3 bases and J gave up 4 bases; unmatched junction bases: 12. The CDR3 has 17 residues. The chain's CDR3 is CASSFLGTEDFYNEQFF. The CDR3 DNA reads TGTGCCAGCAGTTTTTTAGGGACAGAAGACTTTTACAATGAGCAGTTCTTC.

This clonotype has just a few counts. V usage is TRBV6-6 and J usage is TRBJ2-5; 11 bases align to TRBD2. The CDR3 covers 14 residues. Germline V gives CDR1 MNHNY, CDR2 SVGAGI (reference sequence). Trimming at V came to 5 bases and at J to 7 bases, leaving 6 bases not matched to a gene. CDR3 protein: CASSRTGTSGTQYF. The CDR3 DNA follows: TGTGCCAGCAGTAGAACCGGGACTAGCGGGACCCAGTACTTC.

This clonotype came up a few times. The chain links TRBV12-3 or TRBV12-4 to TRBJ2-7; a weak D match, TRBD1 (5 bases). The germline V and J ends were trimmed by 8 bases and 0 bases, with 11 bases remaining between them. This CDR3 has 13 amino acids. This CDR3 reads CASRQTDSYEQYF. The CDR3 DNA reads as TGTGCCAGCCGACAGACAGACTCCTACGAGCAGTACTTC.

This clonotype was seen repeatedly, ten times or more. J is TRBJ2-4 and V is TRBV3-1, with 7 bases matching TRBD1. This CDR3 has 16 amino acids. V shed 4 bases, J shed 2 bases, and the junction held 8 bases outside the gene matches. Germline V CDR1 and CDR2: LGHDT, YNNKEL (reference sequence). CDR3 DNA: TGTGCCAGCAGCCCACACAGGGGTGCGCCCAAAAACATTCAGTACTTC. This gives the protein CASSPHRGAPKNIQYF.

DNA for the CDR3: TGTGCCAGCAGTGACTCCCAGGATGGGACCGGGGAGCTGTTTTTT. It yields the protein CASSDSQDGTGELFF. The V and J genes are TRBV6-4 and TRBJ2-2; D is undetermined. Trimming removed 0 bases at V and 5 bases at J, with 10 bases between. Germline loops: CDR1 MRHNA, CDR2 SNTAGT. CDR3 length: 15 residues.

This chain connects TRBV4-1 to TRBJ1-2; D is possibly TRBD1 (6 bases). The CDR3 consists of 18 residues. CDR1 and CDR2 (germline): MGHRA, YSYEKL. V was cut by 4 bases and J by 2 bases, with 23 bases left in between. Here the CDR3 reads CASSLEPRRGTQNYGYTF. The CDR3 nucleotides are TGCGCCAGCAGCCTCGAGCCCCGCAGGGGAACCCAAAACTATGGCTACACCTTC.

The chain has TRBV28 and TRBJ2-1; TRBD1 is a possible D gene (6 bases). The V end was cut by 5 bases, the J end by 0 bases, with 11 bases between. The CDR3 length is 15 residues. The germline V gene has CDR1 MDHEN and CDR2 SYDVKM. The CDR3 DNA reads TGTGCCAGCAGTGGGGGCCTGGGCTCCTACAATGAGCAGTTCTTC. Protein product: CASSGGLGSYNEQFF.

The chain links TRBV4-1 to TRBJ1-1; TRBD1 aligns across 7 bases. With V trimmed by 7 bases and J by 1 base, 6 bases remained unmatched. CDR3 size: 14 residues. Germline V gives CDR1 MGHRA, CDR2 YSYEKL. CDR3 amino acids: CASNLRGRNTEAFF. The CDR3 region has the DNA TGCGCCAGCAACCTCAGGGGGAGGAACACTGAAGCTTTCTTT.

The chain has TRBV7-9 and TRBJ1-6; TRBD1 matches at 7 bases. CDR1 is SEHNR, CDR2 FQNEAQ, per germline (reference sequence). This CDR3 comprises 12 residues. The V segment lost 5 bases and the J segment 14 bases; nucleotides outside the gene matches: 6. The CDR3 DNA follows: TGTGCCAGCAGCCCTTTGACAGGGACCCTCCACTTT. This codes for CASSPLTGTLHF. The full variable domain, its missing parts supplied by reference TRBV7-9 and TRBJ1-6, is DTGVSQNPRHKITKRGQNVTFRCDPISEHNRLYWYRQTLGQGPEFLTYFQNEAQLEKSRLLSDRFSAERPKGSFSTLEIQRTEQGDSAMYLCASSPLTGTLHFGNGTRLTVT.

The rearrangement links TRBV10-3 to TRBJ2-3; D is perhaps TRBD1 (5 bases). CDR3 length: 15 amino acids. Germline CDR1 and CDR2: ENHRY and SYGVKD. Trimming pared 8 bases from V and 1 base from J, leaving 16 bases between. The CDR3 coding sequence is TGTGCCATCCGGGCAGGGCAAGGGGGCACAGATACGCAGTATTTT. Protein: CAIRAGQGGTDTQYF.

The chain employs TRBV20-1 and TRBJ2-3; D is uncertain. Trimming took 2 bases from V and 6 from J, leaving 6 bases between them. The CDR3 is 11 amino acids. The germline V gene has CDR1 DFQATT and CDR2 SNEGSKA (reference sequence). In DNA, the CDR3 is TGCAGTGCTAGAACTTTTGATACGCAGTATTTT. Translated, it gives CSARTFDTQYF.

Many counts were recorded for this clonotype. The chain employs TRBV12-3 or TRBV12-4 and TRBJ2-1, with D uncertain. With 6 bases removed from V and 6 bases from J, the gap between germline ends came to 6 bases. This CDR3 is 11 amino acids long. The CDR3 spells CASSLGNEQFF. The CDR3 DNA is TGTGCCAGCAGCCTGGGCAATGAGCAGTTCTTC.

The V call is TRBV20-1, the J call TRBJ2-1; D perhaps matches TRBD2 (5 bases). Per germline, CDR1 DFQATT and CDR2 SNEGSKA (reference sequence). V was shortened by 0 bases and J by 4 bases, with 19 bases between the two germline ends. This CDR3 has 17 residues. This CDR3 is CSARDFLHSRAYNEQFF. The CDR3 DNA sequence: TGCAGTGCTAGAGATTTCCTCCACTCGAGGGCTTACAATGAGCAGTTCTTC.

CDR3 protein: CASSFRRGGVGYTF. The CDR3 DNA is TGTGCCAGCAGTTTTCGCAGGGGAGGGGTTGGCTACACCTTC. V gene TRBV27 combines with J gene TRBJ1-2, with D possibly being TRBD1 (6 bases). The CDR3 sequence is 14 residues long. The V and J ends lost 3 bases and 7 bases respectively, with 15 bases between them. Per the germline V gene, CDR1 is MNHEY and CDR2 is SMNVEV (reference sequence).

This clonotype has more than one count but fewer than ten. The V call is TRBV6-2 or TRBV6-3, the J call TRBJ2-4; D possibly corresponds to TRBD1 (6 bases). Trimming stripped 5 bases from V and 5 bases from J, with 13 bases between. Germline lookup yields CDR1 MNHEY and CDR2 SVGEGT. The CDR3 totals 14 residues. CDR3 in DNA: TGTGCCAGCAGTCTAGGGACACTTCAAAACATTCAGTACTTC. Encoded protein: CASSLGTLQNIQYF.

This clonotype was counted once. V is TRBV7-9 and J is TRBJ2-2; D might be TRBD2 (6 bases). This CDR3 contains 16 residues. From germline, CDR1 is SEHNR and CDR2 FQNEAQ (reference sequence). The ends were cut back, 5 bases at V and 1 base at J, with 14 bases in the middle. The CDR3 is CASSRGGYRNTGELFF. The CDR3, as DNA: TGTGCCAGCAGCAGGGGAGGATACCGGAACACCGGGGAGCTGTTTTTT.

The rearrangement links TRBV29-1 to TRBJ2-5; TRBD1 agrees at 7 bases. Gene TRBJ2-7 matches the end of the DNA better, so the J call may be wrong. Per the germline V gene, CDR1 is SQVTM and CDR2 is ANQGSEA. This CDR3 is 12 amino acids long. The CDR3 region is CSAGIGGIEQYF. Written as DNA, the CDR3 is TGCAGCGCAGGGATAGGGGGCATCGAGCAGTACTTC.

The table lists this clonotype with a few counts. The chain uses TRBV4-1 and TRBJ1-5, with D uncertain. The CDR3 consists of 15 residues. V lost 0 bases, J lost 1 base, and 7 bases lay in between. The germline V gene encodes CDR1 MGHRA and CDR2 YSYEKL. The CDR3 sequence: CASSQDIGSNQPQHF. The CDR3, as DNA: TGCGCCAGCAGCCAAGATATAGGCAGCAATCAGCCCCAGCATTTT.